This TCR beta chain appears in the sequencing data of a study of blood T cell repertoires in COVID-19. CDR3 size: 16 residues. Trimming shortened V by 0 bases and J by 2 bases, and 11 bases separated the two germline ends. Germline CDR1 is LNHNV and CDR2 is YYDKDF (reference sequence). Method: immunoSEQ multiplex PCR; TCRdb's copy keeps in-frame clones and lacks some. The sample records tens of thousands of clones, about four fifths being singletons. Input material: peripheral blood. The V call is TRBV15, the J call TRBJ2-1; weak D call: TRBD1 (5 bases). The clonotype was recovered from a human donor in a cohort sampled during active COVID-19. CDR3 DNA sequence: TGTGCCACCAGCAGAGACGAAACAGGTGCCTACAATGAGCAGTTCTTC. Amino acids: CATSRDETGAYNEQFF.